A single sample is the source of the 15 T cell receptor beta chains below, sequenced in a study of blood T cell repertoires in COVID-19. Produced via immunoSEQ multiplex PCR; TCRdb's table is partial and in-frame only. The top ten clones hold more than 3% of a sample with around 200,000 clones, roughly 86% of them seen once. Specimen: peripheral blood. These receptors were taken from a man aged 65 to 85 with acute or convalescent COVID-19.

The V and J genes are TRBV30 and TRBJ1-5, with D possibly matching TRBD1 (5 bases). The CDR3 loop spans 15 amino acids. The germline V and J ends were trimmed by 0 bases and 4 bases, with 13 bases remaining between them. Germline CDR1 reads GTSNPN; CDR2 reads SVGIG (reference sequence). CDR3 sequence (DNA): TGTGCCTGGAGTGTACGGGGGAGGGGTAATCAGCCCCAGCATTTT. Its translation: CAWSVRGRGNQPQHF.

This sequence joins TRBV3-1 (or the pseudogene TRBV3-2) and TRBJ2-2, with unresolved D. The V end was cut by 5 bases, the J end by 5 bases, with 9 bases between. CDR1 is LGHDT and CDR2 is YNNKEL in the germline V gene (reference sequence). CDR3 length equals 13 residues. DNA for the CDR3: TGTGCCAGCAGCTCACTACAAACCGGGGAGCTGTTTTTT. Encoded protein: CASSSLQTGELFF.

This clone is a singleton in its sample. V and J are TRBV30 and TRBJ1-2, with 12 bases lining up with TRBD1. J was trimmed by 4 bases and V by 1 base; bases with no gene match: 10. This CDR3 has 17 amino acids. Germline CDR1 reads GTSNPN; CDR2 reads SVGIG (reference sequence). In DNA form, the CDR3 reads TGTGCCTGGAGTGGATCTCCGGGACAGGGGGCTATCTATGGCTACACCTTC. Translated, it gives CAWSGSPGQGAIYGYTF. Variable domain in full (rest from reference TRBV30 and TRBJ1-2): SQTIHQWPATLVQPVGSPLSLECTVEGTSNPNLYWYRQAAGRGLQLLFYSVGIGQISSEVPQNLSASRPQDRQFILSSKKLLLSDSGFYLCAWSGSPGQGAIYGYTFGSGTRLTVV.

On this clone itself: The junction departs from the called germline gene at one end, perhaps through a read error. The chain links TRBV7-7 to TRBJ2-5; D might be TRBD2 (5 bases). The CDR3 is 14 residues long. Looked up from germline, CDR1 is SSHAT and CDR2 is FNYEAQ (reference sequence). The CDR3 sequence: CASSPQRSAETQYF. The CDR3 nucleotides are TGTGCTAGCAGCCCCCAGCGGTCGGCAGAGACCCAGTACTTC.

The V gene is TRBV7-9, the J gene TRBJ2-3; D is unresolved. CDR1 and CDR2 from the germline V gene are SEHNR and FQNEAQ (reference sequence). Trimming took off 5 bases at V and 4 bases at J, with 16 bases between the two ends. This CDR3 region has 15 residues. The DNA of the CDR3 is TGTGCCAGCAGCCGGATCTCCTCAGGCGCAGATACGCAGTATTTT. Encoded protein: CASSRISSGADTQYF.

J is TRBJ2-1 and V is TRBV30; 15 bases align to TRBD2. The junction had 16 bases not matched to a gene; V was cut back by 5 bases and J by 8 bases. The CDR3 contains 18 residues. Germline values: CDR1 GTSNPN, CDR2 SVGIG (reference sequence). CDR3 sequence: CAWQPGRLGLAGGYEQFF. The CDR3 DNA follows: TGTGCCTGGCAACCGGGACGCTTGGGACTAGCGGGAGGTTATGAGCAGTTCTTC. The full variable domain, its missing parts supplied by reference TRBV30 and TRBJ2-1, is SQTIHQWPATLVQPVGSPLSLECTVEGTSNPNLYWYRQAAGRGLQLLFYSVGIGQISSEVPQNLSASRPQDRQFILSSKKLLLSDSGFYLCAWQPGRLGLAGGYEQFFGPGTRLTVL.

This clone has more than one count but fewer than ten. The V call is TRBV4-1, the J call TRBJ1-2; TRBD1 matches 7 bases. With V trimmed by 0 bases and J by 0 bases, 10 bases remained unmatched. The CDR3 is 18 residues long. Per germline, CDR1 MGHRA and CDR2 YSYEKL. CDR3 in DNA: TGCGCCAGCAGCCAAGAAATACAGGGGCGGAGGGCTAACTATGGCTACACCTTC. This translates into CASSQEIQGRRANYGYTF.

V usage is TRBV28 and J usage is TRBJ1-2; D is unresolved. This CDR3 has 14 residues. Germline V gives CDR1 MDHEN, CDR2 SYDVKM. The V gene lost 8 bases and the J gene lost 0 bases, with 13 bases spanning the gap. The CDR3 loop reads CASLHSGTNYGYTF. The CDR3 bases are TGTGCCAGCCTCCACTCCGGGACTAACTATGGCTACACCTTC.

Written as DNA, the CDR3 is TGTGCCAGCCGGTCTAATTTTGACACCGGGGAGCTGTTTTTT. It codes for CASRSNFDTGELFF. The chain is built from TRBV27 and TRBJ2-2; D is uncertain. V was cut by 8 bases and J by 3 bases, with 13 bases left in between. The germline V gene has CDR1 MNHEY and CDR2 SMNVEV (reference sequence). The CDR3 spans 14 residues.

The gene calls are TRBV27 and TRBJ1-2; weak D call: TRBD1 (5 bases). The CDR3 length is 16 residues. Germline assignment: CDR1 MNHEY and CDR2 SMNVEV (reference sequence). The V end lost 2 bases, the J end lost 4 bases, and 17 bases lay between the germline ends. CDR3 DNA sequence: TGTGCCAGCAGTTTAGAAGGCAGGGCCCGCTTCTATGGCTACACCTTC. Translation gives CASSLEGRARFYGYTF.

In DNA form, the CDR3 reads TGCGCCAGCAGCATGACAGGGAGGACTGGTGAAAAACTGTTTTTT. It codes for CASSMTGRTGEKLFF. This chain joins TRBV5-1 and TRBJ1-4; TRBD1 matches 7 bases. With V trimmed by 4 bases and J by 7 bases, 10 bases remained unmatched. The germline V gene encodes CDR1 SGHRS and CDR2 YFSETQ. The CDR3 covers 15 residues.

This clone was recorded once. This rearrangement joins TRBV29-1 to TRBJ2-5, with 11 nucleotides matching TRBD2. J gave up 4 bases and V 6 bases, and 1 base lay outside the gene matches. Germline V CDR1 and CDR2: SQVTM, ANQGSEA. The length of the CDR3 is 12 residues. The CDR3, as DNA: TGCAGCGTCACTAGCGGGGGAGAGACCCAGTACTTC. This encodes CSVTSGGETQYF.

The count of this clone is one. The chain carries TRBV6-1 and TRBJ1-2; tentatively, D is TRBD1 (6 bases). V shed 3 bases and J shed 8 bases, with 16 bases lying between them. The germline gives CDR1 MNHNS, CDR2 SASEGT. CDR3 length: 14 residues. DNA for the CDR3: TGTGCCAGCAGTGACATCAGGGGCGTGAGGGGCTACACCTTC. This translates into CASSDIRGVRGYTF.

The V gene is TRBV7-8, the J gene TRBJ2-5; 8 bases line up with TRBD1. After removal of 2 bases from V and 5 bases from J, the junction contained 7 bases not matched to a gene. Germline CDR1 reads SGHVS; CDR2 reads FQNEAQ. The CDR3 length is 15 residues. The CDR3 spells CASSLQGAEGETQYF. CDR3 in DNA: TGTGCCAGCAGCTTACAGGGGGCAGAAGGCGAGACCCAGTACTTC.

This clone appeared once. The CDR3 reads CASSLAGETDTQYF. CDR3 nucleotide sequence: TGCGCCAGCAGCTTGGCGGGGGAGACAGATACGCAGTATTTT. The chain joins TRBV5-1 to TRBJ2-3; D may be TRBD2 (6 bases). V was trimmed by 0 bases and J by 3 bases, leaving 8 bases between them. The CDR3 contains 14 residues. In germline, CDR1 is SGHRS, CDR2 YFSETQ.